This TCR beta chain was sequenced for a study of T-cell memory formation after mild COVID-19. This CDR3 contains 15 residues. Trimming took off 5 bases at V and 2 bases at J, with 13 bases between the two ends. Study results and caveats: Contracting clones from day 15 to 85 showed balanced CD4/CD8; later expanders favored CD4+. The pre-infection memory compartment contained some responding clones, suggesting cross-reactive memory joined.

This clonotype was found a few times. Its matching antigen is unknown. Constant-segment-primed 5'RACE gave TCR alpha and TCR beta cDNA libraries with sample barcodes and UMIs. TCRdb re-called the 5' RACE reads through MiXCR, storing one row per CDR3 protein. The sample yields roughly 610,000 distinct CDR3 sequences, 15% to 20% seen once. V usage is TRBV12-3 or TRBV12-4 and J usage is TRBJ1-5, with D perhaps matching TRBD1 (6 bases). This TCR came from an adult woman who had mild COVID-19 (a few samples of this study predate the infection). Cell type and time point are not known. Sequencing was performed on PBMCs or a T cell subset sorted from them (not recorded which). Here the CDR3 reads CASSTQGIGNQPQHF. The CDR3 DNA reads as TGTGCCAGCAGTACACAGGGTATTGGCAATCAGCCCCAGCATTTT.